This entry features one T cell receptor (beta chain) sequence. This sample was included in a study of tumor T cells in aggressive B-cell lymphoma. The CDR3 totals 16 residues. Trimming took 5 bases from V and 2 from J, leaving 15 bases between them. Germline V gene lookup returns CDR1 LGHNA and CDR2 YSLEER. The data were produced by immunoSEQ multiplex PCR, yet TCRdb's version contains in-frame clones alone and is incomplete. The table includes some 8,000 clones, approximately 78% detected once. The rearrangement links TRBV4-3 to TRBJ1-4; a weak D match, TRBD1 (5 bases). The sequenced material came from tumor tissue. This clonotype originated in an adult with diffuse large B cell lymphoma. The CDR3 spells CASSDRGDATNEKLFF. CDR3 sequence (DNA): TGCGCCAGCAGCGATCGGGGGGACGCGACTAATGAAAAACTGTTTTTT.